These 5 T cell receptor beta chains were all obtained from the same sample, sequenced in a study of blood T cell repertoires in COVID-19 (dated by TCRdb to the early 2020s). Library prep was done by the immunoSEQ multiplex PCR assay. Not all clones reach the TCRdb copy of this immuneACCESS table, which keeps in-frame sequences only. Checked studies attribute under half of the gap to unresolved V genes and leave the rest unexplained. A total of 170,000 or so clones appear in this sample, over 80% of them only once. The ten biggest clones cover under 3% of the sample. Material: peripheral blood. These receptor sequences come from a woman aged 55-75 years with acute or convalescent COVID-19.

This clone was picked up one time. This chain connects TRBV5-1 to TRBJ2-7; TRBD2 agrees at 9 bases. The CDR3 is 15 residues long. The V segment lost 1 base and the J segment 2 bases; nucleotides outside the gene matches: 4. Germline V gene lookup returns CDR1 SGHRS and CDR2 YFSETQ. The CDR3 loop reads CASSLQSSGAYEQYF. DNA of the CDR3: TGCGCCAGCAGCTTGCAGTCTAGCGGGGCCTACGAGCAGTACTTC.

The rearrangement links TRBV9 to TRBJ1-4; possibly TRBD1 for D (5 bases). This CDR3 has 15 amino acids. The ends were cut back, 2 bases at V and 3 bases at J, with 11 bases in the middle. Germline assignment: CDR1 SGDLS and CDR2 YYNGEE. The DNA for the CDR3 is TGTGCCAGCAGCGTTACAGGAAATTCTAATGAAAAACTGTTTTTT. It yields the protein CASSVTGNSNEKLFF.

Concerning this clone itself: The junction differs from germline at one of its ends, possibly a read error. This chain joins TRBV3-1 (or the pseudogene TRBV3-2) and TRBJ2-1, with TRBD1 matching over 8 bases. The CDR3 is made up of 12 amino acids. From germline, CDR1 is LGHDT and CDR2 YNNKEL (reference sequence). The CDR3 nucleotides read TGTGCCAGCAGCCAAGATATCAGGGGGCGGATCTTC. As protein: CASSQDIRGRIF.

V usage is TRBV9 and J usage is TRBJ2-4; maybe TRBD2 (6 bases). CDR3 length equals 13 residues. Germline CDR1 reads SGDLS; CDR2 reads YYNGEE. Deletions cut 0 bases from V and 7 bases from J, with 8 bases between. The CDR3 bases are TGTGCCAGCAGCGTAGGCGGAGGGAACATTCAGTACTTC. Encoded protein: CASSVGGGNIQYF. Full variable domain (outside the CDR3, taken from reference TRBV9 and TRBJ2-4): DSGVTQTPKHLITATGQRVTLRCSPRSGDLSVYWYQQSLDQGLQFLIQYYNGEERAKGNILERFSAQQFPDLHSELNLSSLELGDSALYFCASSVGGGNIQYFGAGTRLSVL.

The gene calls are TRBV7-8 and TRBJ2-2; tentatively, D is TRBD2 (5 bases). CDR3 length: 15 residues. Trimming took off 2 bases at V and 4 bases at J, with 11 bases between the two ends. Germline V gene data show CDR1 as SGHVS and CDR2 as FQNEAQ. Here the CDR3 DNA reads TGTGCCAGCAGCTTACGACGGGGATCCACCGGGGAGCTGTTTTTT. Amino acids: CASSLRRGSTGELFF. Drawing the rest from reference TRBV7-8 and TRBJ2-2, the complete variable domain is GAGVSQSPRYKVAKRGQDVALRCDPISGHVSLFWYQQALGQGPEFLTYFQNEAQLDKSGLPSDRFFAERPEGSVSTLKIQRTQQEDSAVYLCASSLRRGSTGELFFGEGSRLTVL.